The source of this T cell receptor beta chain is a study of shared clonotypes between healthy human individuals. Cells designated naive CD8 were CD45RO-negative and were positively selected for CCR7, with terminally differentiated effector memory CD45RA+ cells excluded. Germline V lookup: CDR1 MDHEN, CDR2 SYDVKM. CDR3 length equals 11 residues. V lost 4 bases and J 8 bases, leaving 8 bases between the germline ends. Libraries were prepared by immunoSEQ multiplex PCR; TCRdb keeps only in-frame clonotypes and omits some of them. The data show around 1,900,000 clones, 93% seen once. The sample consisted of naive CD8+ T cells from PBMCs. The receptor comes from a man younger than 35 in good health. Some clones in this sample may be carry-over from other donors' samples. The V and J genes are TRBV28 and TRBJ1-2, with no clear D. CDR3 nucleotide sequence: TGTGCCAGCAGTTATCAGTGGGGCTACACCTTC. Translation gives CASSYQWGYTF.